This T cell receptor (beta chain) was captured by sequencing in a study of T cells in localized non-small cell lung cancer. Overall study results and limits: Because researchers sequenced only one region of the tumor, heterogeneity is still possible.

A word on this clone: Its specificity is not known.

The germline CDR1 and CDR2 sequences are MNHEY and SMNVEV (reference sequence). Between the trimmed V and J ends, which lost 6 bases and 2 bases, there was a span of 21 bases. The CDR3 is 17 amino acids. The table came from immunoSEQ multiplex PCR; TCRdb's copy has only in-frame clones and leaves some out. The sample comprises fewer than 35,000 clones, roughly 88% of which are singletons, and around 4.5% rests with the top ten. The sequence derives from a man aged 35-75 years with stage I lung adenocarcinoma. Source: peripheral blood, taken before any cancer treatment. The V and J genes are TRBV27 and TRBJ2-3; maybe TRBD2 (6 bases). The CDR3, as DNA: TGTGCCAGCAGGGGACTTTACGAACACACATTCACAGATACGCAGTATTTT. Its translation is CASRGLYEHTFTDTQYF.